The present T cell receptor beta chain was sequenced within a study of cytomegalovirus exposure and HLA in healthy donors. The study's findings and limits: The majority of TCR sequences were rare, yet some public TCRs appeared in many donors.

V was clipped by 8 bases and J by 5 bases; unmatched bases: 8. This CDR3 has 13 residues. From germline, CDR1 is MDHEN and CDR2 SYDVKM. As concerns this clone: Its antigen is unidentified.

Assay: immunoSEQ multiplex PCR; the TCRdb copy retains only in-frame clones and omits some. The sample lists about 98,000 clones, 70% to 90% seen once, with 3.5% to 5% in the top ten. The specimen was PBMCs. This TCR came from a woman in her 30s in good health and CMV-seronegative. This chain links TRBV28 with TRBJ1-2; 7 nucleotides match TRBD1. CDR3 sequence: CASFPGQLYGYTF. The CDR3 bases are TGTGCCAGCTTTCCGGGACAGTTATATGGCTACACCTTC.